The 6 T cell receptor beta chains below were found in one sample sequenced in a study of the immune and genomic landscape of osteosarcoma. Repertoires were generated with immunoSEQ multiplex PCR, while TCRdb's copy carries only in-frame clones and drops some. The sample lists approximately 410 clones, 75% to 85% occurring once. Sequencing was performed on tumor tissue from a local recurrence in the humerus. The source of these receptors is a woman younger than 30 with osteosarcoma.

The chain recombines TRBV7-2 with TRBJ1-1, with D perhaps TRBD1 (6 bases). The germline V and J ends were trimmed by 6 bases and 3 bases, with 11 bases remaining between them. The CDR3 runs 13 residues. The germline V gene has CDR1 SGHTA and CDR2 FQGNSA. CDR3 residues: CASRIQGDTEAFF. The CDR3 DNA is TGTGCCAGCAGAATACAGGGTGACACTGAAGCTTTCTTT.

This chain links TRBV5-6 with TRBJ2-7, with 7 bases identical to TRBD1. The germline V gene has CDR1 SGHDT and CDR2 YYEEEE. The CDR3 length is 11 residues. The J segment lost 5 bases and the V segment lost 10 bases, leaving 6 bases of the junction unmatched. Here the CDR3 DNA reads TGTGCCTCCCAGACAGGGAACGAGCAGTACTTC. Its translation: CASQTGNEQYF.

V usage is TRBV6-5 and J usage is TRBJ2-1, with D unresolved. The CDR3 contains 12 residues. CDR1 and CDR2 from the germline V gene are MNHEY and SVGAGI. The V and J ends lost 5 bases and 6 bases respectively, with 8 bases between them. CDR3 region: CASSEVGNEQFF. CDR3 in DNA: TGTGCCAGCAGTGAGGTGGGCAATGAGCAGTTCTTC.

V and J are TRBV6-5 and TRBJ2-1; 7 positions agree with TRBD1. With V trimmed by 2 bases and J by 9 bases, 1 base remained unmatched. The CDR3 is made up of 12 amino acids. The V gene's germline CDR1 is MNHEY and CDR2 SVGAGI. The chain's CDR3 is CASSYQGVEQFF. As DNA, the CDR3 is TGTGCCAGCAGTTACCAGGGGGTTGAGCAGTTCTTC.

This clone came up a few times. This sequence joins TRBV18 and TRBJ2-5; TRBD2 matches at 11 bases. V dropped 3 bases and J dropped 11; count of bases not matched to a gene: 5. This CDR3 region has 13 residues. Looked up from germline, CDR1 is KGHSH and CDR2 is LQKENI. The CDR3 nucleotides are TGTGCCAGCTCACCTACTAGCGGGGGCCTGCAGTACTTC. Its translation: CASSPTSGGLQYF.

This clone was counted between two and nine times. The J gene is TRBJ2-7, the V gene TRBV5-4; 7 nucleotides match TRBD1. Germline V lookup: CDR1 SGHNT, CDR2 YYREEE (reference sequence). The V gene end was trimmed by 0 bases and the J gene end by 6 bases; junction bases not matched to a gene: 3. The CDR3 extends over 13 amino acids. The CDR3 region is CASSLAAGGEQYF. The CDR3 DNA is TGTGCCAGCAGCTTGGCGGCAGGGGGCGAGCAGTACTTC.